These 17 T cell receptor beta chains came from one sample sequenced in a study of T-cell memory formation after mild COVID-19 (dated by TCRdb to the early 2020s). The library was made by 5' RACE. Sequenced on an Illumina NovaSeq 6000. Using fastp at Q25 and MiXCR, TCRdb reprocessed the public reads and kept productive beta chains. Rows matching on CDR3 protein sequence are summarized as one entry with the most common DNA and genes. The sample table records a few hundred thousand distinct CDR3 sequences; about 23% of these occur just once. Approximately 13% of the sample goes to the ten largest clones. The source material was PBMCs or a T cell subset sorted from them (not recorded which). The receptors come from an adult woman who had mild COVID-19 (a few samples of this study predate the infection). The sample titles of this study are shuffled in the database, so cell type and time point are left out; the donor was told from shared clones.

This clonotype turned up a few times. The chain joins TRBV7-8 to TRBJ1-6, with a tentative D call TRBD1 (6 bases). Between the trimmed V and J ends, which lost 2 bases and 5 bases, there was a span of 10 bases. The germline CDR1 and CDR2 sequences are SGHVS and FQNEAQ. The CDR3 has 15 residues. The CDR3 sequence is CASSLLGGDNSPLHF. For the CDR3, the DNA is TGTGCCAGCAGCTTATTAGGGGGAGATAATTCACCCCTCCACTTT.

The sample holds a few counts of this clonotype. CDR3 nucleotides: TGCAGTGCTAGTCGAAGCGGGGGGGCGACGGATACGCAGTATTTT. It yields the protein CSASRSGGATDTQYF. The chain combines TRBV20-1 with TRBJ2-3; 10 bases are a match to TRBD2. The CDR3 extends over 15 amino acids. CDR1 and CDR2 (germline): DFQATT, SNEGSKA (reference sequence). Trimming at V came to 3 bases and at J to 6 bases, leaving 9 bases not matched to a gene.

This clonotype has more than one count but fewer than ten. The chain joins TRBV5-1 to TRBJ1-4; no firm D call. Germline lookup yields CDR1 SGHRS and CDR2 YFSETQ. Trimming pared 0 bases from V and 10 bases from J, leaving 4 bases between. This CDR3 comprises 11 residues. The CDR3 bases are TGCGCCAGCAGCTTGGCGGGAAAACTGTTTTTT. This gives the protein CASSLAGKLFF.

The chain joins TRBV5-1 to TRBJ1-2; D gene ambiguous. This CDR3 is 11 amino acids long. Germline assignment: CDR1 SGHRS and CDR2 YFSETQ. The V end was cut by 2 bases, the J end by 7 bases, with 6 bases between. CDR3 sequence: CASSFPGGYTF. The DNA of the CDR3 is TGCGCCAGCAGCTTCCCGGGTGGCTACACCTTC.

The chain has TRBV12-3 or TRBV12-4 and TRBJ1-4, with D hard to call. V was pared by 1 base and J by 13 bases, with 10 bases between. This CDR3 contains 12 residues. CDR3 sequence: CASSLDGNRLFF. The CDR3 nucleotides are TGTGCCAGCAGTTTAGACGGGAATAGACTGTTTTTT.

This clonotype showed up just a few times. This chain connects TRBV2 to TRBJ2-5, with 10 bases matching TRBD1. The ends lost 4 bases at V and 4 bases at J; junction bases unmatched: 6. Germline V CDR1 and CDR2: SNHLY, FYNNEI. The CDR3 extends over 15 amino acids. CDR3 bases: TGTGCCAGCAGTGTCCGGGACAGGGGAGGAGAGACCCAGTACTTC. Its translation: CASSVRDRGGETQYF.

The chain joins TRBV30 to TRBJ2-7; weak D call: TRBD1 (6 bases). The CDR3 consists of 12 residues. V lost 4 bases, J lost 2 bases, and 9 bases lay in between. The germline gives CDR1 GTSNPN, CDR2 SVGIG (reference sequence). This CDR3 reads CAWNQGTYEQYF. In DNA form, the CDR3 reads TGTGCCTGGAATCAGGGGACCTACGAGCAGTACTTC.

The chain uses TRBV29-1 and TRBJ2-1; 9 positions agree with TRBD1. Germline V lookup: CDR1 SQVTM, CDR2 ANQGSEA. The CDR3 covers 13 residues. Trimming took 7 bases from V and 5 from J; bases not matched to a gene: 6. CDR3 DNA sequence: TGCAGCGCTGACAGGGGGACGGACAATGAGCAGTTCTTC. Translating gives CSADRGTDNEQFF.

There are a few counts of this clonotype. This sequence joins TRBV7-9 and TRBJ2-5, with D unclear. This CDR3 comprises 14 residues. Germline CDR1 and CDR2: SEHNR and FQNEAQ (reference sequence). V was cut by 5 bases and J by 2 bases, with 12 bases left in between. Written as DNA, the CDR3 is TGTGCCAGCAGCGCACCGGGTCGGCAAGAGACCCAGTACTTC. This encodes CASSAPGRQETQYF.

CDR3 in amino acids: CASSPRTTNTGELFF. CDR3 nucleotide sequence: TGTGCCAGCAGCCCCCGGACAACTAACACCGGGGAGCTGTTTTTT. The chain couples TRBV9 to TRBJ2-2; weak D call: TRBD1 (5 bases). This CDR3 has 15 residues. V dropped 4 bases and J dropped 2 bases, with 12 bases sitting between them. Per the germline V gene, CDR1 is SGDLS and CDR2 is YYNGEE.

This clonotype was seen more than once but under ten times. The chain carries TRBV14 and TRBJ1-2; 7 positions match TRBD1. Germline CDR1 is SGHDN and CDR2 is FVKESK. Trimming took 2 bases from V and 7 from J; bases not matched to a gene: 4. The CDR3 totals 13 residues. The DNA of the CDR3 is TGTGCCAGCAGCCAATTACAGGGGTCTGGCTACACCTTC. It encodes CASSQLQGSGYTF.

V gene TRBV7-6 combines with J gene TRBJ1-2, with D possibly TRBD1 on 6 matching bases. Germline CDR1 reads SGHVS; CDR2 reads FNYEAQ. The CDR3 is 14 amino acids. The V end lost 5 bases, the J end lost 0 bases, and 10 bases lay between the germline ends. The CDR3 coding sequence is TGTGCCAGCAGCCCCACAGGGTCTAACTATGGCTACACCTTC. It encodes CASSPTGSNYGYTF. The full variable domain, with the rest looked up from reference TRBV7-6 and TRBJ1-2, is GAGVSQSPRYKVTKRGQDVALRCDPISGHVSLYWYRQALGQGPEFLTYFNYEAQQDKSGLPNDRFSAERPEGSISTLTIQRTEQRDSAMYRCASSPTGSNYGYTFGSGTRLTVV.

The gene calls are TRBV20-1 and TRBJ1-4, with a tentative D call TRBD1 (6 bases). The CDR3 runs to 14 residues. Germline CDR1 DFQATT, CDR2 SNEGSKA (reference sequence). The ends were cut back, 0 bases at V and 5 bases at J, with 10 bases in the middle. The CDR3 nucleotides read TGCAGTGCTAGAGACAGGGGCACCAATGAAAAACTGTTTTTT. It encodes CSARDRGTNEKLFF.

The chain uses TRBV12-3 or TRBV12-4 and TRBJ2-7; the D gene is possibly TRBD2 (5 bases). This CDR3 region has 15 residues. Trimming took off 6 bases at V and 9 bases at J, with 24 bases between the two ends. As DNA, the CDR3 is TGTGCCAGCAGACCCGACCGGGGTTGGAGGTGGGGGCAGTACTTC. It encodes CASRPDRGWRWGQYF.

V gene TRBV5-6 combines with J gene TRBJ2-5; 8 bases align to TRBD2. CDR1 is SGHDT, CDR2 YYEEEE, per germline. The V gene end was trimmed by 2 bases and the J gene end by 2 bases; junction bases not matched to a gene: 8. This CDR3 is built from 16 residues. CDR3: CASSLPYGGGQETQYF. The CDR3 DNA is TGTGCCAGCAGCTTACCCTACGGGGGGGGGCAAGAGACCCAGTACTTC. Full variable domain (remainder filled in from reference TRBV5-6 and TRBJ2-5): DAGVTQSPTHLIKTRGQQVTLRCSPKSGHDTVSWYQQALGQGPQFIFQYYEEEERQRGNFPDRFSGHQFPNYSSELNVNALLLGDSALYLCASSLPYGGGQETQYFGPGTRLLVL.

This sequence joins TRBV29-1 and TRBJ1-1; TRBD1 aligns across 7 bases. This CDR3 has 14 residues. Unmatched junction bases numbered 5, after V lost 1 base and J lost 3 bases. The germline V gene encodes CDR1 SQVTM and CDR2 ANQGSEA. The DNA of the CDR3 is TGCAGCGTTGAAGGATATCAGGGGGACACTGAAGCTTTCTTT. Translating it yields CSVEGYQGDTEAFF.

This clonotype was seen a few times. The chain recombines TRBV7-3 with TRBJ2-1; D is ambiguous. V was shortened by 4 bases and J by 8 bases, with 15 bases between the two germline ends. The CDR3 consists of 14 residues. Germline V lookup: CDR1 SGHTA, CDR2 FQGTGA. CDR3 coding DNA: TGTGCCAGCAGCTCGACTTGGGATGGGGATGAGCAGTTCTTC. Protein product: CASSSTWDGDEQFF.